This entry lists 7 T cell receptor beta chains sequenced from one sample in a study of T cell responses to AZD1222 COVID-19 vaccine. The assay was immunoSEQ multiplex PCR, and TCRdb's table has in-frame clones only and misses some. The sample lists 150,000 to 200,000 clones, around 90% occurring once. The material sequenced was peripheral blood, taken on day 0 of AZD1222 vaccination. Source of these receptors: an adult in good health.

The rearrangement joins TRBV2 to TRBJ1-2, with D hard to call. CDR1 and CDR2 (germline): SNHLY, FYNNEI. The V end was cut by 5 bases, the J end by 2 bases, with 12 bases between. CDR3 length equals 14 residues. CDR3 region: CASSLQRSNYGYTF. The CDR3 DNA follows: TGTGCCAGCAGTTTACAGAGGTCGAACTATGGCTACACCTTC.

This clone was detected once. V and J are TRBV4-3 and TRBJ2-7; maybe TRBD2 (7 bases). Trimming left V 1 base short and J 4 bases short, with 14 bases between. CDR1 is LGHNA and CDR2 is YSLEER in the germline V gene. This CDR3 region has 15 residues. For the CDR3, the DNA is TGCGCCAGCAGCCAAGGGTGGGGGGGCGCTTACGAGCAGTACTTC. It is translated as CASSQGWGGAYEQYF.

The V call is TRBV5-1, the J call TRBJ2-5, with D perhaps TRBD2 (7 bases). This CDR3 region has 14 residues. Trimming cost V 1 base and J 5 bases, with 12 bases left between them. Looked up from germline, CDR1 is SGHRS and CDR2 is YFSETQ. CDR3 bases: TGCGCCAGCAGCTTGATTCGGGGGGCTGAGACCCAGTACTTC. Its protein is CASSLIRGAETQYF. Variable domain in full (rest from reference TRBV5-1 and TRBJ2-5): KAGVTQTPRYLIKTRGQQVTLSCSPISGHRSVSWYQQTPGQGLQFLFEYFSETQRNKGNFPGRFSGRQFSNSRSEMNVSTLELGDSALYLCASSLIRGAETQYFGPGTRLLVL.

The V call is TRBV11-3, the J call TRBJ2-2; 7 bases map to TRBD1. V was clipped by 6 bases and J by 0 bases; unmatched bases: 13. This CDR3 is 18 amino acids long. CDR1 is SGHNT, CDR2 YENEEA, per germline. The CDR3 here is CASRKFRRTGTNTGELFF. CDR3 coding DNA: TGTGCCAGCAGAAAGTTTCGCCGGACAGGCACGAACACCGGGGAGCTGTTTTTT.

This chain joins TRBV4-3 and TRBJ2-5; TRBD2 matches at 9 bases. CDR1 and CDR2 from the germline V gene are LGHNA and YSLEER. This CDR3 has 16 residues. J lost 4 bases, V lost 0 bases, and 6 bases had no gene match. The CDR3 DNA follows: TGCGCCAGCAGCCAAGAGAAGCGGGGGGACGGAGAGACCCAGTACTTC. Translating it yields CASSQEKRGDGETQYF.

The chain recombines TRBV10-3 with TRBJ2-7; D is possibly TRBD2 (6 bases). The V gene lost 0 bases and the J gene lost 4 bases, with 16 bases spanning the gap. From germline, CDR1 is ENHRY and CDR2 SYGVKD. This CDR3 spans 16 amino acids. Here the CDR3 reads CAISESGGAKTYEQYF. The CDR3 region has the DNA TGTGCCATCAGTGAGTCAGGAGGGGCCAAAACGTACGAGCAGTACTTC.

This chain links TRBV5-1 with TRBJ2-1; the D is unclear. The CDR3 is 16 residues long. Germline CDR1 reads SGHRS; CDR2 reads YFSETQ. Trimming removed 4 bases at V and 2 bases at J, with 16 bases between. The CDR3 spells CASSPSTSRTYNEQFF. The CDR3, as DNA: TGCGCCAGCAGCCCCTCAACGAGCCGAACCTACAATGAGCAGTTCTTC. Combining the CDR3 with reference TRBV5-1 and TRBJ2-1 gives the whole variable domain KAGVTQTPRYLIKTRGQQVTLSCSPISGHRSVSWYQQTPGQGLQFLFEYFSETQRNKGNFPGRFSGRQFSNSRSEMNVSTLELGDSALYLCASSPSTSRTYNEQFFGPGTRLTVL.